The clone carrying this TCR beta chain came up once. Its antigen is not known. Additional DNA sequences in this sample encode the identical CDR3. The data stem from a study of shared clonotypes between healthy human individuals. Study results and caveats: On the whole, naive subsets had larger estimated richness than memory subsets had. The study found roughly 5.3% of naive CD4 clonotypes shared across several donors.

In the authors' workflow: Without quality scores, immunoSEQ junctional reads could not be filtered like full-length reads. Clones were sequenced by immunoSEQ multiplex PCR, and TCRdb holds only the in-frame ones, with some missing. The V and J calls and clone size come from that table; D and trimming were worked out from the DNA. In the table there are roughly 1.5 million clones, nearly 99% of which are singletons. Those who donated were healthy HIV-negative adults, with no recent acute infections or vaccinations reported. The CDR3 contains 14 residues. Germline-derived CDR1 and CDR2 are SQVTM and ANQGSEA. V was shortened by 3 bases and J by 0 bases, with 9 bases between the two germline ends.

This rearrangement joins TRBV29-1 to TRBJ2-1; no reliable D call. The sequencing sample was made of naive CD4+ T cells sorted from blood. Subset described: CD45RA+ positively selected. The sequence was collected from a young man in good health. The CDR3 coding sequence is TGCAGCGTTGAGGGCAGGAGCTCCTACAATGAGCAGTTCTTC. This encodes CSVEGRSSYNEQFF.